This T cell receptor (beta chain) was recovered during a study of T cell changes during pregnancy in multiple sclerosis. The protocol was immunoSEQ multiplex PCR, while the TCRdb copy is restricted to in-frame clones and leaves out a portion. The data hold about 100,000 clones, with 90% to 95% observed a single time. This clonotype was obtained from a female donor with multiple sclerosis, enrolled in a pregnancy study. The sequencing used peripheral blood, collected before pregnancy.

CDR3 nucleotides: TGTGCCAGCAGTTTATTCCCCTCCGGACTAGCGGGCCGCGAGCAGTTCTTC. Residues: CASSLFPSGLAGREQFF. This sequence joins TRBV27 and TRBJ2-1, with 11 bases matching TRBD2. This CDR3 is 17 amino acids long. J was trimmed by 10 bases and V by 1 base; bases with no gene match: 12. The germline gives CDR1 MNHEY, CDR2 SMNVEV (reference sequence).